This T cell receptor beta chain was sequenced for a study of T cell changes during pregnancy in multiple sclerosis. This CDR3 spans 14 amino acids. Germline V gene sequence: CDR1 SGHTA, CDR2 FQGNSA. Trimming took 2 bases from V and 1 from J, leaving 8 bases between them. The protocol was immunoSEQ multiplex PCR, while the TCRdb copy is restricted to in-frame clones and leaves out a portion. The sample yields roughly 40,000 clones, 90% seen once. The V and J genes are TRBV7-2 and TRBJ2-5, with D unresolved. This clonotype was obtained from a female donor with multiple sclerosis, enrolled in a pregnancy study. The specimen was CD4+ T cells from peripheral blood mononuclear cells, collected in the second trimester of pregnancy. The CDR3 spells CASSLSLGQETQYF. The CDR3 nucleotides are TGTGCCAGCAGCTTAAGTCTAGGCCAAGAGACCCAGTACTTC. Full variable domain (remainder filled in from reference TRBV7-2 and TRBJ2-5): GAGVSQSPSNKVTEKGKDVELRCDPISGHTALYWYRQSLGQGLEFLIYFQGNSAPDKSGLPSDRFSAERTGGSVSTLTIQRTQQEDSAVYLCASSLSLGQETQYFGPGTRLLVL.